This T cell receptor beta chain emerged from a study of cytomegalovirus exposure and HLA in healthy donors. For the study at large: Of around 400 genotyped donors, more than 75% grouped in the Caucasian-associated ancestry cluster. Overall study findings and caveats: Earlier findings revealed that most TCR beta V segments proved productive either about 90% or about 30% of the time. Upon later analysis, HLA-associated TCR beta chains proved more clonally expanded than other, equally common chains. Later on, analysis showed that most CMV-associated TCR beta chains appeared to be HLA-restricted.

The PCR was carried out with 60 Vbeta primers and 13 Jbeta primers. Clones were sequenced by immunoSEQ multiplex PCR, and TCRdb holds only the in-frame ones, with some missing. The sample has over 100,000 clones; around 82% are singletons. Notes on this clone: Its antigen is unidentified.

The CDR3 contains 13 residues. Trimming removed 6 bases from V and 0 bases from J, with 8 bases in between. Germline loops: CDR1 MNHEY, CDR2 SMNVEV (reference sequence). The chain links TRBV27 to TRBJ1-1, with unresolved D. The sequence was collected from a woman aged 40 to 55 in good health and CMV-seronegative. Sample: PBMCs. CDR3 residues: CASRVQMNTEAFF. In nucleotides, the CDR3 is TGTGCCAGCAGGGTCCAGATGAACACTGAAGCTTTCTTT.